A selection of T cell receptor beta chains follows, all from one sample in a study of blood T cell repertoires in COVID-19. Profiling relied on immunoSEQ multiplex PCR, and the TCRdb table lists in-frame clones only, not all of them. The sample has about 260,000 clones; roughly 83% are singletons. Sequencing was done on a sample of peripheral blood. The receptors come from a man between 60 and 75 years old who had recovered from COVID-19. The CDR3 runs from the conserved cysteine through the conserved F or W. A D gene is named only where the DNA matches it firmly. For some rows the clone size is stated as once, few or many, or as a class when expanded; others skip it.

size | D | J | V | DNA | CDR3
NA | TRBD1 | TRBJ1-1 | TRBV6-5 | TGTGCCAGCACCCGGGACAGGGACACTGAAGCTTTCTTT | CASTRDRDTEAFF
few | NA | TRBJ1-5 | TRBV29-1 | TGCAGCGTTGGTGGTTCCGGGGAGCCCCAGCATTTT | CSVGGSGEPQHF
NA | TRBD1 | TRBJ1-4 | TRBV6-6 | TGTGCCAGCAGACAGGGGACAGGCGGCGAAAAACTGTTTTTT | CASRQGTGGEKLFF
NA | NA | TRBJ2-3 | TRBV18 | TGTGCCAGCTCACCACCGGGCTTGGGCAGGGGCACAGATACGCAGTATTTT | CASSPPGLGRGTDTQYF
NA | NA | TRBJ1-2 | TRBV28 | TGTGCCAGCAGGGAGGACAGACTCTATGGCTACACCTTC | CASREDRLYGYTF
NA | NA | TRBJ1-1 | TRBV7-8 | TGTGCCAGCAGCTTTTTAGGAGTAGGGAACACTGAAGCTTTCTTT | CASSFLGVGNTEAFF
NA | NA | TRBJ2-4 | TRBV5-1 | TGCGCCAGCAGCCTCCGTGTTCAGTACTTC | CASSLRVQYF
NA | TRBD2 | TRBJ2-3 | TRBV7-6 | TGTGCCAGCAGTTCACAAGCGGGGGTGGGTGCAGATACGCAGTATTTT | CASSSQAGVGADTQYF
NA | NA | TRBJ1-6 | TRBV6-5 | TGTGCCAGCAGTTACTCGATCACGAGCAATTCACCCCTCCACTTT | CASSYSITSNSPLHF
NA | TRBD1 | TRBJ2-5 | TRBV5-5 | TGTGCCAGCAGCCCAGGGGACAGGCAGTACCAAGAGACCCAGTACTTC | CASSPGDRQYQETQYF
NA | TRBD1 | TRBJ2-7 | TRBV4-1 | TGCGCCAGCAGCCAGCCGACAGGGGGCTCCGAGCAGTACTTC | CASSQPTGGSEQYF
NA | NA | TRBJ2-7 | TRBV5-8 | TGTGCCAGCAGGGAGGGCAGATTCTACGAGCAGTACTTC | CASREGRFYEQYF
once | NA | TRBJ2-2 | TRBV5-1 | TGCGCCAGCAGCCCGGGACACGTTACGAACACCGGGGAGCTGTTTTTT | CASSPGHVTNTGELFF
NA | TRBD1 | TRBJ2-5 | TRBV11-2 | TGTGCCAGCAGCTTAGACCGACAGGGGGCAGTGACCCAGTACTTC | CASSLDRQGAVTQYF
once | NA | TRBJ1-2 | TRBV5-1 | TGCGCCAGCAGCTTGGCCCCTGGGGGCTGGAGGTATGGCTACACCTTC | CASSLAPGGWRYGYTF
NA | TRBD2 | TRBJ2-1 | TRBV5-4 | TGTGCCAGCACCAAGATAGCGGGAGTTGGCAATGAGCAGTTCTTC | CASTKIAGVGNEQFF
NA | NA | TRBJ2-5 | TRBV6-2/TRBV6-3 | TGTGCCAGCAGTTACCTTACAGGGCCGAGGAAGACCCAGTACTTC | CASSYLTGPRKTQYF
NA | TRBD1 | TRBJ1-4 | TRBV18 | TGTGCCAGCTCACCACCTGACAGGGTGGGTGAAAAACTGTTTTTT | CASSPPDRVGEKLFF
NA | TRBD2 | TRBJ2-7 | TRBV6-1 | TGTGCCAGCAGTGAACCTAGCGGGCCTCCCTACGAGCAGTACTTC | CASSEPSGPPYEQYF
few | NA | TRBJ1-1 | TRBV28 | TGTGCCAGCAACCCGCGTCCGTGGAACACTGAAGCTTTCTTT | CASNPRPWNTEAFF
NA | TRBD1 | TRBJ1-2 | TRBV14 | TGTGCCAGCAGCCGTACCGGGACAGGGAACTATGGCTACACCTTC | CASSRTGTGNYGYTF
NA | NA | TRBJ2-7 | TRBV5-4 | TGTGCCAGCAGCTTGGAGGCAGGCTACGAGCAGTACTTC | CASSLEAGYEQYF
NA | TRBD1 | TRBJ2-1 | TRBV19 | TGTGCCAGTAACGCCGGGACAGGGGTGTACAATGAGCAGTTCTTC | CASNAGTGVYNEQFF
NA | TRBD2 | TRBJ2-7 | TRBV5-4 | TGTGCCAGCAGTCGATCCGGGGGGGCGAGATACGAGCAGTACTTC | CASSRSGGARYEQYF
NA | TRBD1 | TRBJ2-7 | TRBV7-9 | TGTGCCAGCAGCACGGAAAAGGGACAGGGCTACGAGCAGTACTTC | CASSTEKGQGYEQYF
NA | NA | TRBJ2-3 | TRBV4-1 | TGCGCCAGCAGCTCTGGTCAGGGGCCGGGGGGAGATACGCAGTATTTT | CASSSGQGPGGDTQYF
once | NA | TRBJ1-5 | TRBV16 | TGTGCCAGCAGCCATAAAACACGTAGCAATCAGCCCCAGCATTTT | CASSHKTRSNQPQHF
NA | NA | TRBJ1-2 | TRBV5-5 | TGTGCCAGCAGCTTGGACCCCGGGAGATTAGCTAACTATGGCTACACCTTC | CASSLDPGRLANYGYTF
NA | TRBD1 | TRBJ2-5 | TRBV28 | TGTGCCAGCAGTTTAAACAGGGGGCGGGAGACCCAGTACTTC | CASSLNRGRETQYF
NA | NA | TRBJ2-5 | TRBV7-9 | TGTGCCAGCAGCCCCCGCCTACGGGGTTTAGCCGATCAAGAGACCCAGTACTTC | CASSPRLRGLADQETQYF
NA | NA | TRBJ2-7 | TRBV27 | TGTGCCAGCAGTTTATTTGGGAGCGCCTACGAGCAGTACTTC | CASSLFGSAYEQYF
NA | NA | TRBJ2-2 | TRBV2 | TGTGCCAGCAGTGAGACACAGTACACCGGGGAGCTGTTTTTT | CASSETQYTGELFF
once | NA | TRBJ2-5 | TRBV18 | TGTGCCAGCTCACCATCAACAGGGGGGGTAGAGACCCAGTACTTC | CASSPSTGGVETQYF
NA | NA | TRBJ1-4 | TRBV2 | TGTGCCAGCAGTGAAGCGGCAGGAAGCTGGGGCGAAAAACTGTTTTTT | CASSEAAGSWGEKLFF
NA | NA | TRBJ1-1 | TRBV4-1 | TGCGCCAGCAGCCAAGATGCAGGAATTACTGAAGCTTTCTTT | CASSQDAGITEAFF
NA | NA | TRBJ1-2 | TRBV9 | TGTGCCAGCAGCGTATCCGGGACACCAAGATATGGCTACACCTTC | CASSVSGTPRYGYTF
NA | NA | TRBJ1-1 | TRBV6-5 | TGTGCCAGCAGTTACCGCAGGGCCGCTGAAGCTTTCTTT | CASSYRRAAEAFF